The 32 T cell receptor beta chains given below trace back to one sample, sequenced in a study of long-term antiretroviral therapy in people with HIV. The assay used was immunoSEQ (version v3.0), run at survey level. The table came from immunoSEQ multiplex PCR; TCRdb's copy has only in-frame clones and leaves some out. The table shows approximately 18,000 clones, with approximately 93% occurring only once. Sequenced here: unsorted PBMCs, sampled 0.6 years after starting antiretroviral therapy. The receptors were sampled from a woman between 40 and 55 years old with HIV.

The V gene is TRBV6-1, the J gene TRBJ1-2; D unresolved. The CDR3 is 15 amino acids. Germline V gene sequence: CDR1 MNHNS, CDR2 SASEGT. The V end was cut by 3 bases, the J end by 3 bases, with 14 bases between. CDR3 residues: CASSDRRPIYYGYTF. The DNA for the CDR3 is TGTGCCAGCAGTGATCGTCGACCGATCTACTATGGCTACACCTTC.

In DNA, the CDR3 is TGTGCCAGCAGCGCAAGTCCCGAACCCGGAAACACCATATATTTT. As protein: CASSASPEPGNTIYF. This chain links TRBV9 with TRBJ1-3; D not resolved. Germline CDR1 reads SGDLS; CDR2 reads YYNGEE. Trimming removed 3 bases at V and 4 bases at J, with 14 bases between. This CDR3 has 15 residues. The full variable domain, its missing parts supplied by reference TRBV9 and TRBJ1-3, is DSGVTQTPKHLITATGQRVTLRCSPRSGDLSVYWYQQSLDQGLQFLIQYYNGEERAKGNILERFSAQQFPDLHSELNLSSLELGDSALYFCASSASPEPGNTIYFGEGSWLTVV.

The chain recombines TRBV27 with TRBJ2-2; TRBD1 is a possible D gene (6 bases). V lost 3 bases and J 5 bases, leaving 10 bases between the germline ends. Germline CDR1 reads MNHEY; CDR2 reads SMNVEV (reference sequence). This CDR3 is built from 14 residues. The CDR3 DNA reads as TGTGCCAGCAGTTTTCAGGGGTGGACCGGGGAGCTGTTTTTT. Protein product: CASSFQGWTGELFF.

V usage is TRBV7-2 and J usage is TRBJ2-7; D may be TRBD2 (5 bases). Germline CDR1 reads SGHTA; CDR2 reads FQGNSA. Between the trimmed V and J ends, which lost 3 bases and 1 base, there was a span of 10 bases. The CDR3 extends over 14 amino acids. The CDR3, as DNA: TGTGCCAGCAGCTTGGGCTCGGGATCCTACGAGCAGTACTTC. It specifies CASSLGSGSYEQYF.

This chain uses TRBV5-5 with TRBJ1-6; D is perhaps TRBD1 (6 bases). This CDR3 has 15 residues. Germline V gives CDR1 SGHKS, CDR2 YYEKEE (reference sequence). The V end lost 2 bases, the J end lost 7 bases, and 13 bases lay between the germline ends. The DNA of the CDR3 is TGTGCCAGCAGCTTTGGGGGGGCGGAAAATTCACCCCTCCACTTT. Translated, it gives CASSFGGAENSPLHF.

The rearrangement joins TRBV15 to TRBJ1-1; D ambiguous. The V gene lost 0 bases and the J gene lost 11 bases, with 13 bases spanning the gap. The CDR3 has 13 residues. Looked up from germline, CDR1 is LNHNV and CDR2 is YYDKDF (reference sequence). The CDR3 reads CATSRDDTSNAFF. Written as DNA, the CDR3 is TGTGCCACCAGCAGAGATGACACCAGCAACGCTTTCTTT.

This chain connects TRBV4-2 to TRBJ2-1, with 12 bases fitting TRBD2. Germline CDR1 LGHNA, CDR2 YNFKEQ. CDR3 length: 17 residues. V shed 2 bases and J 6 bases; nucleotides not matched to a gene: 8. The CDR3 coding sequence is TGTGCCAGCAGCCAACCTCAAGCTAGCGGGGGGGCCAATGAGCAGTTCTTC. The encoded protein is CASSQPQASGGANEQFF.

The chain combines TRBV6-1 with TRBJ1-6; D gene ambiguous. Trimming left V 4 bases short and J 13 bases short, with 14 bases between. Germline V gene data show CDR1 as MNHNS and CDR2 as SASEGT. This CDR3 has 13 residues. The DNA of the CDR3 is TGTGCCAGCAGTGCCCGGGCCGTAAGGCCCCTCCACTTT. Its translation is CASSARAVRPLHF.

V usage is TRBV5-6 and J usage is TRBJ1-1; D remains unclear. V shed 2 bases and J shed 0 bases, with 5 bases lying between them. CDR1 and CDR2 from the germline V gene are SGHDT and YYEEEE. The CDR3 is 13 residues long. DNA for the CDR3: TGTGCCAGCAGCTTTTCAATGAACACTGAAGCTTTCTTT. It yields the protein CASSFSMNTEAFF.

This clone was picked up one time. The V and J genes are TRBV7-2 and TRBJ1-6; no clear D. Trimming took 5 bases from V and 10 from J, leaving 15 bases between them. This CDR3 contains 14 residues. Germline V gives CDR1 SGHTA, CDR2 FQGNSA. The CDR3 loop reads CASSLGVGESPLHF. DNA for the CDR3: TGTGCCAGCAGCCTCGGTGTTGGAGAATCACCCCTCCACTTT.

The CDR3 nucleotides read TGTGCCAGCAGCCCGTCACAGGGGAAGGGTGAGCAGTTCTTC. Translating gives CASSPSQGKGEQFF. V gene TRBV11-2 combines with J gene TRBJ2-1; 7 bases are shared with TRBD1. Germline loops: CDR1 SGHAT, CDR2 FQNNGV. After removal of 5 bases from V and 9 bases from J, the junction contained 10 bases not matched to a gene. This CDR3 spans 14 amino acids.

The chain combines TRBV5-8 with TRBJ1-2; D possibly corresponds to TRBD1 (5 bases). The CDR3 is 14 residues long. Per the germline V gene, CDR1 is SGHTS and CDR2 is YDEGEE. Trimming shortened V by 0 bases and J by 3 bases, and 9 bases separated the two germline ends. The DNA of the CDR3 is TGTGCCAGCAGCTTGGCAGGGATCCACTATGGCTACACCTTC. Translating it yields CASSLAGIHYGYTF. The full variable domain, completed using reference TRBV5-8 and TRBJ1-2, is EAGVTQSPTHLIKTRGQQATLRCSPISGHTSVYWYQQALGLGLQFLLWYDEGEERNRGNFPPRFSGRQFPNYSSELNVNALELEDSALYLCASSLAGIHYGYTFGSGTRLTVV.

The genes are TRBV9 and TRBJ1-1; D gene ambiguous. The V end lost 4 bases, the J end lost 4 bases, and 14 bases lay between the germline ends. The CDR3 extends over 14 amino acids. Germline V gene sequence: CDR1 SGDLS, CDR2 YYNGEE. CDR3 in DNA: TGTGCCAGCAGCCCTCGGGTGGAGGCCACTGAAGCTTTCTTT. The encoded protein is CASSPRVEATEAFF.

The chain recombines TRBV5-6 with TRBJ2-1; TRBD2 aligns across 7 bases. The V gene end was trimmed by 5 bases and the J gene end by 3 bases; junction bases not matched to a gene: 2. Germline lookup yields CDR1 SGHDT and CDR2 YYEEEE. The CDR3 covers 13 residues. The CDR3 DNA reads as TGTGCCAGCAGTTGGGACTACTACAATGAGCAGTTCTTC. It translates to CASSWDYYNEQFF.

The chain joins TRBV10-3 to TRBJ2-3, with 10 bases matching TRBD2. The germline V gene has CDR1 ENHRY and CDR2 SYGVKD. After removal of 4 bases from V and 6 bases from J, the junction contained 10 bases not matched to a gene. CDR3 length: 16 amino acids. CDR3 nucleotide sequence: TGTGCCATCAGTGGGGCTCCGGGACTAGCGTTCGATACGCAGTATTTT. This sequence encodes CAISGAPGLAFDTQYF.

This chain connects TRBV27 to TRBJ1-5, with D uncertain. There are 13 residues in the CDR3. V lost 0 bases to trimming and J lost 3 bases, with 3 bases between them. Germline-derived CDR1 and CDR2 are MNHEY and SMNVEV (reference sequence). CDR3: CASSLSDNQPQHF. CDR3 in DNA: TGTGCCAGCAGTTTATCTGACAATCAGCCCCAGCATTTT.

The CDR3: CSLSWGAGIGDTQYF. CDR3 DNA: TGCAGCCTTAGTTGGGGGGCGGGGATAGGAGATACGCAGTATTTT. V is TRBV29-1 and J is TRBJ2-3, with D perhaps TRBD1 or TRBD2 (6 bases each). CDR1 and CDR2 (germline): SQVTM, ANQGSEA. The CDR3 extends over 15 amino acids. The ends were cut back, 8 bases at V and 5 bases at J, with 23 bases in the middle.

V and J are TRBV7-9 and TRBJ1-1; 9 nucleotides agree with TRBD1. Germline V CDR1 and CDR2: SEHNR, FQNEAQ (reference sequence). This CDR3 contains 14 residues. V gave up 5 bases and J gave up 6 bases; unmatched junction bases: 7. The CDR3 coding sequence is TGTGCCAGCAGCCCCCGGACAGGGGTCGCTGAAGCTTTCTTT. It specifies CASSPRTGVAEAFF.

The rearrangement uses TRBV30 and TRBJ1-1; D is unresolved. CDR3 length equals 10 residues. V lost 8 bases, J lost 5 bases, and 9 bases lay in between. CDR1 is GTSNPN, CDR2 SVGIG, per germline (reference sequence). CDR3 sequence reads: CAGLSTEAFF. DNA of the CDR3: TGTGCCGGACTCTCAACTGAAGCTTTCTTT.

The V and J genes are TRBV18 and TRBJ2-7; 8 nucleotides align to TRBD1. J gave up 3 bases and V 6 bases, and 4 bases lay outside the gene matches. Germline V CDR1 and CDR2: KGHSH, LQKENI. The CDR3 contains 13 residues. CDR3 sequence reads: CASSATGGYEQYF. The CDR3 region has the DNA TGTGCCAGCTCGGCCACAGGGGGCTACGAGCAGTACTTC.

The chain joins TRBV27 to TRBJ2-7, with 8 bases lining up with TRBD1. Trimming removed 5 bases from V and 3 bases from J; junction bases left unmatched: 3. CDR3 length: 13 amino acids. Germline CDR1 reads MNHEY; CDR2 reads SMNVEV (reference sequence). The CDR3 spells CASSVDRGYEQYF. The DNA for the CDR3 is TGTGCCAGCAGTGTCGACAGGGGCTACGAGCAGTACTTC.

The rearrangement joins TRBV18 to TRBJ2-1; no definite D call. Germline assignment: CDR1 KGHSH and CDR2 LQKENI. The V end lost 2 bases, the J end lost 1 base, and 9 bases lay between the germline ends. The CDR3 consists of 15 residues. The CDR3 region is CASSPSLKSYNEQFF. CDR3 DNA sequence: TGTGCCAGCTCACCATCACTGAAATCCTACAATGAGCAGTTCTTC. The whole variable domain, remainder taken from reference TRBV18 and TRBJ2-1, is NAGVMQNPRHLVRRRGQEARLRCSPMKGHSHVYWYRQLPEEGLKFMVYLQKENIIDESGMPKERFSAEFPKEGPSILRIQQVVRGDSAAYFCASSPSLKSYNEQFFGPGTRLTVL.

The rearrangement uses TRBV6-5 and TRBJ2-1; the match to TRBD1 covers 9 bases. There are 14 residues in the CDR3. The V segment lost 10 bases and the J segment 7 bases; nucleotides outside the gene matches: 11. From germline, CDR1 is MNHEY and CDR2 SVGAGI. In DNA form, the CDR3 reads TGTGCCACCCGACCCCGGACAGGGGTTAATGAGCAGTTCTTC. Amino acids: CATRPRTGVNEQFF.

This clone appeared a single time. The chain recombines TRBV10-3 with TRBJ1-2; D is unresolved. Trimming pared 3 bases from V and 2 bases from J, leaving 13 bases between. From germline, CDR1 is ENHRY and CDR2 SYGVKD. This CDR3 spans 15 amino acids. CDR3 DNA sequence: TGTGCCATCAGTGATTTTAAGGCAGAGAACTATGGCTACACCTTC. Translation: CAISDFKAENYGYTF.

The chain has TRBV4-3 and TRBJ1-2, with TRBD1 identical over 9 bases. The V gene's germline CDR1 is LGHNA and CDR2 YSLEER. The V and J ends lost 4 bases and 3 bases, in that order; junction bases with no gene match: 3. This CDR3 is 14 amino acids long. CDR3 amino acids: CASSRRDRDYGYTF. The CDR3 DNA follows: TGCGCCAGCAGCCGGCGGGACAGGGACTATGGCTACACCTTC.

The rearrangement links TRBV7-8 to TRBJ1-2, with 9 positions matching TRBD1. V trimming: 5 bases; J trimming: 8 bases; junction bases outside the gene matches: 9. There are 14 residues in the CDR3. The germline CDR1 and CDR2 sequences are SGHVS and FQNEAQ. CDR3 in amino acids: CASSQGDRAVGYTF. DNA for the CDR3: TGTGCCAGCAGCCAAGGGGACAGGGCAGTCGGCTACACCTTC.

This rearrangement joins TRBV5-6 to TRBJ1-4, with a tentative D call TRBD1 (5 bases). CDR1 and CDR2 from the germline V gene are SGHDT and YYEEEE. V was cut by 0 bases and J by 3 bases, with 9 bases left in between. The CDR3 spans 15 residues. The CDR3 is CASSLVETANEKLFF. DNA of the CDR3: TGTGCCAGCAGCTTGGTGGAGACAGCTAATGAAAAACTGTTTTTT.

The gene calls are TRBV19 and TRBJ2-7; the D gene is possibly TRBD2 (5 bases). The V gene lost 3 bases and the J gene lost 2 bases, with 14 bases spanning the gap. Per the germline V gene, CDR1 is LNHDA and CDR2 is SQIVND (reference sequence). There are 15 residues in the CDR3. The CDR3 DNA reads as TGTGCCAGTAGTATTTCGGGAAAAGTGGCCTACGAGCAGTACTTC. This translates into CASSISGKVAYEQYF.

CDR3 coding DNA: TGTGCCAGTAGTACACCGGGACAGCATAACTATGGCTACACCTTC. Protein sequence: CASSTPGQHNYGYTF. The rearrangement uses TRBV19 and TRBJ1-2; 7 nucleotides agree with TRBD1. Germline trimming cut 4 bases from V and 1 base from J; bases unmatched to any gene: 6. Germline CDR1 LNHDA, CDR2 SQIVND (reference sequence). CDR3 length: 15 amino acids.

The chain is built from TRBV7-3 and TRBJ2-2; D is unresolved. CDR1 and CDR2 from the germline V gene are SGHTA and FQGTGA. This CDR3 comprises 14 residues. V gave up 0 bases and J gave up 6 bases, with 8 bases separating them. The CDR3 DNA reads TGTGCCAGCAGCTTAACCGGGTTAGCCGGGGAGCTGTTTTTT. Its translation: CASSLTGLAGELFF.

The CDR3 nucleotides are TGTGCCAGTAGTATAGAGGAGGGTGAGGGCTACACCTTC. Translating gives CASSIEEGEGYTF. This sequence joins TRBV19 and TRBJ1-2; D is unclear. The CDR3 extends over 13 amino acids. The germline CDR1 and CDR2 sequences are LNHDA and SQIVND (reference sequence). Between the trimmed V and J ends, which lost 0 bases and 8 bases, there was a span of 10 bases. The variable domain in full, completed from reference TRBV19 and TRBJ1-2, reads DGGITQSPKYLFRKEGQNVTLSCEQNLNHDAMYWYRQDPGQGLRLIYYSQIVNDFQKGDIAEGYSVSREKKESFPLTVTSAQKNPTAFYLCASSIEEGEGYTFGSGTRLTVV.

The gene calls are TRBV27 and TRBJ1-6, with 9 nucleotides matching TRBD1. V dropped 2 bases and J dropped 8; count of bases not matched to a gene: 7. This CDR3 comprises 16 residues. CDR1 is MNHEY, CDR2 SMNVEV, per germline (reference sequence). The CDR3 sequence: CASSLGGQGVYSPLHF. CDR3 DNA sequence: TGTGCCAGCAGTTTAGGGGGACAGGGAGTGTATTCACCCCTCCACTTT.